A single sample is the source of the 12 T cell receptor beta chains below, sequenced in a study of blood T cell repertoires in COVID-19. TCRdb keeps only in-frame clones here, not all; method: immunoSEQ multiplex PCR. This repertoire shows over 250,000 clones, approximately 90% found once; its top ten account for under 15%. The sequencing sample was made of peripheral blood. The receptor set was obtained from an older woman with acute or convalescent COVID-19.

CDR3 nucleotides: TGTGCCAGCAGCCAAGTTCCTGGGTCAGGGCCGAACACTGAAGCTTTCTTT. This translates into CASSQVPGSGPNTEAFF. The rearrangement uses TRBV14 and TRBJ1-1, with a weak D call TRBD1 (5 bases). The germline V gene encodes CDR1 SGHDN and CDR2 FVKESK. CDR3 length equals 17 residues. V gave up 1 base and J gave up 1 base, with 16 bases separating them.

The V gene is TRBV27, the J gene TRBJ1-5; unclear D gene. The CDR3 length is 17 residues. Between the trimmed V and J ends, which lost 5 bases and 3 bases, there was a span of 20 bases. From germline, CDR1 is MNHEY and CDR2 SMNVEV (reference sequence). In nucleotides, the CDR3 is TGTGCCAGCAGTACAAGGTCTTGGAGGGATGACAATCAGCCCCAGCATTTT. Translation: CASSTRSWRDDNQPQHF.

The chain combines TRBV9 with TRBJ1-6, with D perhaps matching TRBD1 (5 bases). Germline lookup yields CDR1 SGDLS and CDR2 YYNGEE. V was clipped by 4 bases and J by 3 bases, with 17 bases between them. The CDR3 has 17 residues. CDR3 DNA: TGTGCCAGCAGCCTAGCTGGGGGGAAATTCTATAATTCACCCCTCCACTTT. Protein product: CASSLAGGKFYNSPLHF.

To note about this clone: This CDR3 is also generated by other DNA sequences in the sample. V is TRBV9 and J is TRBJ2-2; TRBD1 matches 8 bases. The CDR3 has 14 residues. The junction had 4 bases not matched to a gene; V was cut back by 3 bases and J by 6 bases. The germline CDR1 and CDR2 sequences are SGDLS and YYNGEE. CDR3 residues: CASSALQGAGELFF. CDR3 in DNA: TGTGCCAGCAGCGCACTACAGGGGGCCGGGGAGCTGTTTTTT.

This chain joins TRBV7-6 and TRBJ2-2; D not resolved. V was cut by 5 bases and J by 0 bases, with 13 bases left in between. This CDR3 comprises 16 residues. Germline CDR1 reads SGHVS; CDR2 reads FNYEAQ. Here the CDR3 reads CASSLRSSSNTGELFF. In nucleotides, the CDR3 is TGTGCCAGCAGCCTCCGCAGTTCATCGAACACCGGGGAGCTGTTTTTT.

As regards this clone: Different DNA sequences within this sample yield the same CDR3. This chain joins TRBV29-1 and TRBJ1-2; 11 bases align to TRBD1. The CDR3 runs 13 residues. V trimming: 7 bases; J trimming: 3 bases; junction bases outside the gene matches: 4. Germline-derived CDR1 and CDR2 are SQVTM and ANQGSEA. CDR3 loop: CSAGTGGDYGYTF. The CDR3 nucleotides are TGCAGCGCTGGGACAGGGGGAGACTATGGCTACACCTTC.

The rearrangement uses TRBV9 and TRBJ2-1, with a tentative D call TRBD2 (6 bases). The V end lost 4 bases, the J end lost 7 bases, and 15 bases lay between the germline ends. In germline, CDR1 is SGDLS, CDR2 YYNGEE. The CDR3 extends over 14 amino acids. The CDR3 sequence is CASSLGGVENEQFF. CDR3 sequence (DNA): TGTGCCAGCAGCCTGGGGGGAGTTGAAAATGAGCAGTTCTTC. Full variable domain (remainder filled in from reference TRBV9 and TRBJ2-1): DSGVTQTPKHLITATGQRVTLRCSPRSGDLSVYWYQQSLDQGLQFLIQYYNGEERAKGNILERFSAQQFPDLHSELNLSSLELGDSALYFCASSLGGVENEQFFGPGTRLTVL.

The table lists this clone with a count of one. The rearrangement joins TRBV7-5 to TRBJ2-2; the D call TRBD1 from the table was never checked on the DNA. TRBV7-5 is designated a pseudogene. This CDR3 is 16 amino acids long. The CDR3 nucleotides are TGTGTCAGAAGCTTAGCGTCTACAGACAACACCGGGGAGCTGTTTTTT. It is translated as CVRSLASTDNTGELFF.

Only a few counts were recorded for this clone. The chain combines TRBV7-2 with TRBJ1-4, with D perhaps matching TRBD1 (5 bases). From germline, CDR1 is SGHTA and CDR2 FQGNSA. V was trimmed by 4 bases and J by 7 bases, leaving 25 bases between them. This CDR3 is built from 18 residues. This chain's CDR3 is CASSSPRRGAQDGEKLFF. For the CDR3, the DNA is TGTGCCAGCAGCTCCCCGCGGAGGGGAGCGCAGGATGGTGAAAAACTGTTTTTT.

CDR3 bases: TGTGCCAGCAGTTACGACAGGGGAGTCGGGCAGCCCCAGCATTTT. Its translation: CASSYDRGVGQPQHF. The gene calls are TRBV6-2 or TRBV6-3 and TRBJ1-5; TRBD1 matches 8 bases. The CDR3 sequence is 15 residues long. V lost 2 bases, J lost 7 bases, and 7 bases stayed unmatched. Germline V gene data show CDR1 as MNHEY and CDR2 as SVGEGT.

This rearrangement joins TRBV19 to TRBJ2-7; D is perhaps TRBD1 (7 bases). CDR1 LNHDA and CDR2 SQIVND come from the germline V gene (reference sequence). V was cut by 3 bases and J by 6 bases, with 12 bases left in between. The CDR3 length is 13 residues. The CDR3 sequence is CASSINQGGEQYF. Here the CDR3 DNA reads TGTGCCAGTAGTATTAATCAGGGGGGCGAGCAGTACTTC.

The J gene is TRBJ1-2, the V gene TRBV19, with D perhaps matching TRBD1 (6 bases). This CDR3 has 14 amino acids. From germline, CDR1 is LNHDA and CDR2 SQIVND (reference sequence). V lost 3 bases to trimming and J lost 4 bases, with 12 bases between them. The CDR3 sequence: CASSILGAGYGYTF. CDR3 nucleotide sequence: TGTGCCAGTAGTATCTTGGGGGCGGGCTATGGCTACACCTTC.